This passage covers 2 T cell receptor beta chains from one sample sequenced in a study of shared clonotypes between healthy human individuals. Method: immunoSEQ multiplex PCR; TCRdb's copy keeps in-frame clones and lacks some. The sample consists of millions of clones, over 85% of them appearing once. Sequenced input: naive CD4+ T cells sorted from blood. Subset meaning: CD45RA+ positively selected. The receptors were sampled from a man between 18 and 29 years old in good health.

As for this clone: The junction departs from germline at one end; a sequencing error may be responsible. The chain carries TRBV27 and TRBJ2-7; 9 bases are shared with TRBD2. This CDR3 has 11 amino acids. CDR1 MNHEY and CDR2 SMNVEV come from the germline V gene (reference sequence). CDR3 sequence: CASGSGGVSVF. DNA for the CDR3: TGTGCCAGCGGTAGCGGGGGCGTATCTGTCTTC.

The chain has TRBV10-3 and TRBJ2-7; possible D gene TRBD2, 5 bases. CDR1 and CDR2 (germline): ENHRY, SYGVKD. Deletions cut 6 bases from V and 0 bases from J, with 18 bases between. The CDR3 totals 16 residues. CDR3 nucleotides: TGTGCCATCAGCCTAACGTTTAGCGCCGACTCCTACGAGCAGTACTTC. Encoded protein: CAISLTFSADSYEQYF.